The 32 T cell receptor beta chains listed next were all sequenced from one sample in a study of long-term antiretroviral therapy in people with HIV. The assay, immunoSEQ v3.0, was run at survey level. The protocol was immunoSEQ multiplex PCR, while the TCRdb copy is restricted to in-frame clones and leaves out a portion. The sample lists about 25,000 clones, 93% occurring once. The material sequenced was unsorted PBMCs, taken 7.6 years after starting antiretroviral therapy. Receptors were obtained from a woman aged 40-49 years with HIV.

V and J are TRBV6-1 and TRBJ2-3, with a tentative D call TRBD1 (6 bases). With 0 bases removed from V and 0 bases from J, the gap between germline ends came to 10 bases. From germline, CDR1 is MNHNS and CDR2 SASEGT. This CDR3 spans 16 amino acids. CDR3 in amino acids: CASSEAIQGSTDTQYF. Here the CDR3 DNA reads TGTGCCAGCAGTGAAGCGATCCAGGGGAGCACAGATACGCAGTATTTT.

The CDR3: CASSQQGAEKLFF. The CDR3, as DNA: TGCGCCAGCAGCCAACAGGGGGCTGAAAAACTGTTTTTT. The V gene is TRBV4-3, the J gene TRBJ1-4; 8 bases fit TRBD1. Germline lookup yields CDR1 LGHNA and CDR2 YSLEER. There are 13 residues in the CDR3. The V and J ends lost 2 bases and 7 bases, in that order; junction bases with no gene match: 0.

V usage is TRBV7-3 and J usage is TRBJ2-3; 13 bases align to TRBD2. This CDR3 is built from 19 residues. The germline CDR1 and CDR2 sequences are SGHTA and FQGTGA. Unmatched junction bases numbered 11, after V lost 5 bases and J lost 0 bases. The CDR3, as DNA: TGTGCCAGCAGCCCATCCGGACTAGCGGGGGCCTATAGCACAGATACGCAGTATTTT. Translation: CASSPSGLAGAYSTDTQYF.

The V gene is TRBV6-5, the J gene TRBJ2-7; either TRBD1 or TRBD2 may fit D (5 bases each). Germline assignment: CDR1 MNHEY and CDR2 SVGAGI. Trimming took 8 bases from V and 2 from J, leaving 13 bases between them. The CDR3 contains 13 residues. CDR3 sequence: CASSSMGAYEQYF. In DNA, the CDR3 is TGTGCCAGCTCGTCGATGGGGGCCTACGAGCAGTACTTC.

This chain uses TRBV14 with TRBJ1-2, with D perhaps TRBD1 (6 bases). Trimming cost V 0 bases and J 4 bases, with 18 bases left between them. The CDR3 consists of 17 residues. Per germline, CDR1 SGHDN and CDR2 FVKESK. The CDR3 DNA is TGTGCCAGCAGCCAAGATCTCGGATTGACAGGCATCTATGGCTACACCTTC. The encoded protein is CASSQDLGLTGIYGYTF.

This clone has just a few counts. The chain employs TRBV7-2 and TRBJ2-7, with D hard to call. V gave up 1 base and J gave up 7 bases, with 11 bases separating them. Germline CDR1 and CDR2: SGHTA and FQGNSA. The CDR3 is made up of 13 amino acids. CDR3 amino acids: CASSLVPLREQYF. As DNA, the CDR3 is TGTGCCAGCAGCTTAGTCCCGCTCAGGGAGCAGTACTTC.

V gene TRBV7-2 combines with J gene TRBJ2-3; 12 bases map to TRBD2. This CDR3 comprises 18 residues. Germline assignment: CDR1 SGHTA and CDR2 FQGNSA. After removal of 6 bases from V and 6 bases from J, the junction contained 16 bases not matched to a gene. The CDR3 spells CASRGWTSGTPKGDTQYF. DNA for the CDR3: TGTGCCAGCAGGGGGTGGACTAGCGGGACCCCCAAGGGGGATACGCAGTATTTT.

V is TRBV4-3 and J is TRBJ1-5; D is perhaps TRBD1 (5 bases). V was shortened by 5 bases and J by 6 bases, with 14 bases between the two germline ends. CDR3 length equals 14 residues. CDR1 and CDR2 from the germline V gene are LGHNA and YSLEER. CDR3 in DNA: TGCGCCAGCAGCACAGGAGTTGTAGGTCAGCCCCAGCATTTT. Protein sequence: CASSTGVVGQPQHF.

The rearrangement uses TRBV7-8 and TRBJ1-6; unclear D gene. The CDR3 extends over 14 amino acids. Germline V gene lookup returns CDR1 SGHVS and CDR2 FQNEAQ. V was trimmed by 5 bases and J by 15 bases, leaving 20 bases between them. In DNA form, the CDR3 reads TGTGCCAGCAGCCTGGAAGTGTGGAGTTCGGACCTCCACTTT. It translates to CASSLEVWSSDLHF.

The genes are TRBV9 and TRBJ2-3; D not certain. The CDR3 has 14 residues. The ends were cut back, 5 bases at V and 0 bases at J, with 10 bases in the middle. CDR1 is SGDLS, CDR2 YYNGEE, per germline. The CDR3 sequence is CASRGSASTDTQYF. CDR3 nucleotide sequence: TGTGCCAGCAGGGGGTCAGCTAGCACAGATACGCAGTATTTT.

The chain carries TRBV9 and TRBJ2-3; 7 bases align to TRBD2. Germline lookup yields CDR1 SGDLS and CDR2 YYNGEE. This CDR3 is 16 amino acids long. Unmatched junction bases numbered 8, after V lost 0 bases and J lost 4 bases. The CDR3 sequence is CASSVALGGGSDTQYF. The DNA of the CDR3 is TGTGCCAGCAGCGTAGCCCTCGGCGGGGGTTCAGATACGCAGTATTTT. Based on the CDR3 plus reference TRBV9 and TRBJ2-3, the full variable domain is DSGVTQTPKHLITATGQRVTLRCSPRSGDLSVYWYQQSLDQGLQFLIQYYNGEERAKGNILERFSAQQFPDLHSELNLSSLELGDSALYFCASSVALGGGSDTQYFGPGTRLTVL.

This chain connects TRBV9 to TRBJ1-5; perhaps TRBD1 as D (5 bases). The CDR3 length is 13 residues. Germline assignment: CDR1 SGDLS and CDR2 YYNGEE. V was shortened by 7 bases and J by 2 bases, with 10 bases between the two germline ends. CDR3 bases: TGTGCCAGCGGGACCCTGGGCAATCAGCCCCAGCATTTT. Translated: CASGTLGNQPQHF. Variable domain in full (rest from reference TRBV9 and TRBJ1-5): DSGVTQTPKHLITATGQRVTLRCSPRSGDLSVYWYQQSLDQGLQFLIQYYNGEERAKGNILERFSAQQFPDLHSELNLSSLELGDSALYFCASGTLGNQPQHFGDGTRLSIL.

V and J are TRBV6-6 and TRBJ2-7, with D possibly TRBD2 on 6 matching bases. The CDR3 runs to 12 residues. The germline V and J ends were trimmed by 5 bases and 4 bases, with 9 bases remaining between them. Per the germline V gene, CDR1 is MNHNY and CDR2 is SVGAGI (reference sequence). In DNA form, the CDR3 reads TGTGCCAGCAGTCCCCGGGGGTACGAGCAGTACTTC. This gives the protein CASSPRGYEQYF.

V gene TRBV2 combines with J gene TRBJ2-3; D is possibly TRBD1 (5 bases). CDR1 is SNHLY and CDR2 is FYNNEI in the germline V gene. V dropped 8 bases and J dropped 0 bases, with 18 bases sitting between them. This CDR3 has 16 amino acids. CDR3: CASGRSRGSSTDTQYF. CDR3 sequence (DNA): TGTGCCAGCGGGCGGTCTAGGGGATCTAGCACAGATACGCAGTATTTT.

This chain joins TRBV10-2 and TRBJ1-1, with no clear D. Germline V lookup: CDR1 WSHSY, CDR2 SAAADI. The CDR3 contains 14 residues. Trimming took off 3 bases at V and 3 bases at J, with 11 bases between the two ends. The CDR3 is CASSDPWEDTEAFF. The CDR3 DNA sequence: TGCGCCAGCAGTGACCCATGGGAGGACACTGAAGCTTTCTTT.

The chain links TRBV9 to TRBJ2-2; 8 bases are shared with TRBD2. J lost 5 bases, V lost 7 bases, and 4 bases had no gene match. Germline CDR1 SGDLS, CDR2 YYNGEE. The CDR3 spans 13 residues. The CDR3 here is CASSRGGTGELFF. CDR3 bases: TGTGCCAGCTCACGGGGGGGAACCGGGGAGCTGTTTTTT.

The CDR3 protein is CASSPNGRNQPQHF. The CDR3 nucleotides read TGTGCCAGTAGTCCCAACGGGAGGAATCAGCCCCAGCATTTT. The V gene is TRBV19, the J gene TRBJ1-5; no firm D call. The V end lost 5 bases, the J end lost 4 bases, and 12 bases lay between the germline ends. CDR1 and CDR2 (germline): LNHDA, SQIVND (reference sequence). The CDR3 is made up of 14 amino acids. Full variable domain (missing parts from reference TRBV19 and TRBJ1-5): DGGITQSPKYLFRKEGQNVTLSCEQNLNHDAMYWYRQDPGQGLRLIYYSQIVNDFQKGDIAEGYSVSREKKESFPLTVTSAQKNPTAFYLCASSPNGRNQPQHFGDGTRLSIL.

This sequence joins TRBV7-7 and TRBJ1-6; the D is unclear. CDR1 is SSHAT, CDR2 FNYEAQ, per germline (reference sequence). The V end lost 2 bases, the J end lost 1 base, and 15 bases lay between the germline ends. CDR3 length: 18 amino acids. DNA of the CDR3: TGTGCCAGCAGCTTACCGACGGACCGGAGTTCCTATAATTCACCCCTCCACTTT. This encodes CASSLPTDRSSYNSPLHF.

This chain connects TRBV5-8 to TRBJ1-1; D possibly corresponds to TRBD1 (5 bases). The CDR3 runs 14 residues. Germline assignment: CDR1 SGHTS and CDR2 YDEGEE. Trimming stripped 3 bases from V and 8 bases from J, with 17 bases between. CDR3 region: CASSSSTDSWEAFF. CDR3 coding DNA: TGTGCCAGCAGCTCTTCGACAGACTCCTGGGAAGCTTTCTTT.

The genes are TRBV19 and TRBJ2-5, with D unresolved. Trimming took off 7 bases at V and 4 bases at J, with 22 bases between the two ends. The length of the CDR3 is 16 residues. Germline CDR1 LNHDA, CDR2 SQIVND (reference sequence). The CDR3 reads CASTPQLASARETQYF. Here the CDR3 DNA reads TGTGCCAGTACCCCCCAATTGGCGTCCGCTCGAGAGACCCAGTACTTC.

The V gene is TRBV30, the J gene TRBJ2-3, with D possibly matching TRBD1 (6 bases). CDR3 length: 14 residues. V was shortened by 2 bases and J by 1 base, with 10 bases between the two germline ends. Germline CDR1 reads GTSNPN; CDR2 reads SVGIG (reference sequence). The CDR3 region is CAWSRPGGTDTQYF. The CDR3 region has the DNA TGTGCCTGGAGTAGACCAGGGGGCACAGATACGCAGTATTTT.

The CDR3 loop is CASSPNPGETQYF. The CDR3 DNA is TGTGCCAGCAGCCCAAATCCCGGCGAGACCCAGTACTTC. This rearrangement joins TRBV7-9 to TRBJ2-5; no clear D gene. The CDR3 loop spans 13 amino acids. Trimming left V 5 bases short and J 5 bases short, with 12 bases between. CDR1 SEHNR and CDR2 FQNEAQ come from the germline V gene (reference sequence).

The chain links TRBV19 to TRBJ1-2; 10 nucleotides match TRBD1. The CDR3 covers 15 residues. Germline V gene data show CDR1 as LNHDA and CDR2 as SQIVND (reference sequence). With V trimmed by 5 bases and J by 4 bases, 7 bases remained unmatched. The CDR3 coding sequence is TGTGCCAGTAGTCCGGGGACAGGGGCTGCCTATGGCTACACCTTC. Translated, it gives CASSPGTGAAYGYTF.

The CDR3 DNA sequence: TGTGCCAGCAGCCCTTTAGCGGGGGGCCGCACAGATACGCAGTATTTT. Translation: CASSPLAGGRTDTQYF. The chain recombines TRBV11-3 with TRBJ2-3; the match to TRBD2 covers 10 bases. Germline lookup yields CDR1 SGHNT and CDR2 YENEEA. The V segment lost 5 bases and the J segment 1 base; nucleotides outside the gene matches: 6. The CDR3 runs 16 residues. The whole variable domain, remainder taken from reference TRBV11-3 and TRBJ2-3, is EAGVVQSPRYKIIEKKQPVAFWCNPISGHNTLYWYLQNLGQGPELLIRYENEEAVDDSQLPKDRFSAERLKGVDSTLKIQPAELGDSAVYLCASSPLAGGRTDTQYFGPGTRLTVL.

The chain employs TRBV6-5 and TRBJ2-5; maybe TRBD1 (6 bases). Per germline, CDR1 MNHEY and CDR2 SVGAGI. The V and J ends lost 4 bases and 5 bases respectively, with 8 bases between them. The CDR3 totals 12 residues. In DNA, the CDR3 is TGTGCCAGCAGTTCCCAGGGGGAGACCCAGTACTTC. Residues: CASSSQGETQYF.

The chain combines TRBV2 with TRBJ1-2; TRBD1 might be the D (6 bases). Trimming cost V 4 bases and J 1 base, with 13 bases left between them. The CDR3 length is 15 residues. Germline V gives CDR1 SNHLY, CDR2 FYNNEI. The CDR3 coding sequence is TGTGCCAGCAGTGCTGCAGGGGCCTTTAACTATGGCTACACCTTC. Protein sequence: CASSAAGAFNYGYTF. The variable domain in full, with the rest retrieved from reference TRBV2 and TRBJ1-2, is EPEVTQTPSHQVTQMGQEVILRCVPISNHLYFYWYRQILGQKVEFLVSFYNNEISEKSEIFDDQFSVERPDGSNFTLKIRSTKLEDSAMYFCASSAAGAFNYGYTFGSGTRLTVV.

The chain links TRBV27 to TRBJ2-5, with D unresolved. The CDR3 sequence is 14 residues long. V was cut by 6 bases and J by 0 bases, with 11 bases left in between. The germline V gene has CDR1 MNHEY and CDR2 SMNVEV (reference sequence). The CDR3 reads CASRQHGNQETQYF. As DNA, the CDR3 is TGTGCCAGCAGACAGCACGGTAACCAAGAGACCCAGTACTTC.

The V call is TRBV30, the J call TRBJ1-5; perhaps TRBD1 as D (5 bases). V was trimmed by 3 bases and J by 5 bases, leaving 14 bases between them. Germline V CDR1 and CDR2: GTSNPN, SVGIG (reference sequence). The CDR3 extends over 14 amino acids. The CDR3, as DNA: TGTGCCTGGAGCCCCACAGTGGGGCATCAGCCCCAGCATTTT. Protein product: CAWSPTVGHQPQHF.

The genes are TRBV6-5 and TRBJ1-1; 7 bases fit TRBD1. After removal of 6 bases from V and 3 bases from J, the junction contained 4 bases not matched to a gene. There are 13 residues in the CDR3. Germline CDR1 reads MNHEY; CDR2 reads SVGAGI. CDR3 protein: CASSLDRDTEAFF. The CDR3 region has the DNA TGTGCCAGCAGCTTAGACAGGGACACTGAAGCTTTCTTT.

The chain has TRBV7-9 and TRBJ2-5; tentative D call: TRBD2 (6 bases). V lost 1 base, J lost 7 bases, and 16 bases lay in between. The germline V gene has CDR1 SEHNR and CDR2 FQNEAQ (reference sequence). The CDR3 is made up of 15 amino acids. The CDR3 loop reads CASSLGGDPSVTQYF. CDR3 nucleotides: TGTGCCAGCAGCTTAGGGGGGGACCCTTCGGTGACCCAGTACTTC.

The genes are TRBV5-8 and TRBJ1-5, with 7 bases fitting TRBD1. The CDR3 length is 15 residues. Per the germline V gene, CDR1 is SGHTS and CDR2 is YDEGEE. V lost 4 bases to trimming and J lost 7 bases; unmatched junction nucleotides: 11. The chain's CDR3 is CASSHPGGGMQPQHF. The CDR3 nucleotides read TGTGCCAGCAGCCACCCAGGGGGGGGTATGCAGCCCCAGCATTTT.

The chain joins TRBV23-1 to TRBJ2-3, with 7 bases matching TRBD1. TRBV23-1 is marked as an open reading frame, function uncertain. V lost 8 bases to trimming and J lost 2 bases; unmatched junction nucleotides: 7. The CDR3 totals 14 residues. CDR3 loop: CASGRTGNTDTQYF. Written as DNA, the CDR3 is TGCGCCAGCGGACGGACAGGCAACACAGATACGCAGTATTTT.